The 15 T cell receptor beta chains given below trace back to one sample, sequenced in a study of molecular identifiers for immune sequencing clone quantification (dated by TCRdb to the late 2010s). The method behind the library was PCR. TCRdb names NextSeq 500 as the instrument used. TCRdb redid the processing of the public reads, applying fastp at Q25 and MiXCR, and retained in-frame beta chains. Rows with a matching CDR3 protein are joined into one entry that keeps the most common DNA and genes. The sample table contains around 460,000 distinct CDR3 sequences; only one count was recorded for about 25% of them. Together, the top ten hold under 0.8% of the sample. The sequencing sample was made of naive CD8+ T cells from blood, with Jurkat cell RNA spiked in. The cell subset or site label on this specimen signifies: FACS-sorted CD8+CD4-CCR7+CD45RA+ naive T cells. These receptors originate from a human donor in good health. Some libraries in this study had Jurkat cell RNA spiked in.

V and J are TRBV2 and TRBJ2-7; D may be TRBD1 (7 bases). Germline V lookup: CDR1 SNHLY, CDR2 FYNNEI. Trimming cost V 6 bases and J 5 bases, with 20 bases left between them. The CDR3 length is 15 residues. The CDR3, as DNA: TGTGCCAGCAGAGAGACAGGGAGGTTGGTAGACGAGCAGTACTTC. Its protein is CASRETGRLVDEQYF. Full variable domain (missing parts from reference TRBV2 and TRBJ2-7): EPEVTQTPSHQVTQMGQEVILRCVPISNHLYFYWYRQILGQKVEFLVSFYNNEISEKSEIFDDQFSVERPDGSNFTLKIRSTKLEDSAMYFCASRETGRLVDEQYFGPGTRLTVT.

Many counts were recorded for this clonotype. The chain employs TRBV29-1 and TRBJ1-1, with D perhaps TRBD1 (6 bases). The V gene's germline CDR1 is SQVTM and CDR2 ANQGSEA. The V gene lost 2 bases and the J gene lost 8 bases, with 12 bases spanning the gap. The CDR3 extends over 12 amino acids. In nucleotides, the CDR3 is TGCAGCGTTGAAAGGTTGGGGGCCGAAGCTTTCTTT. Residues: CSVERLGAEAFF.

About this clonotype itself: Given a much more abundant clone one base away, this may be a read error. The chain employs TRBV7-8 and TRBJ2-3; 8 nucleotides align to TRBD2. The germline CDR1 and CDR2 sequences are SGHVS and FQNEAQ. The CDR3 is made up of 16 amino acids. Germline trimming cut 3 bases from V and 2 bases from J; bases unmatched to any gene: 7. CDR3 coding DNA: TGTGCCAGCAGCTTCGCTACACTAGCGGTCACAGATACGCAGTATTTT. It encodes CASSFATLAVTDTQYF.

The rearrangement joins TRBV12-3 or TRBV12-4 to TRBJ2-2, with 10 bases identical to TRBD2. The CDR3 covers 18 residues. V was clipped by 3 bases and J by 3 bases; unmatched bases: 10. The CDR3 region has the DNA TGTGCCAGCAGTTTTTACAGCGGGAGGGCCCCGGACACCGGGGAGCTGTTTTTT. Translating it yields CASSFYSGRAPDTGELFF.

As DNA, the CDR3 is TGCGCCAGCAGCCCCGGCCCACCCACTAATGAAAAACTGTTTTTT. Encoded protein: CASSPGPPTNEKLFF. The J gene is TRBJ1-4, the V gene TRBV5-1; D uncertain. Germline CDR1 reads SGHRS; CDR2 reads YFSETQ. The CDR3 has 15 residues. Trimming stripped 4 bases from V and 2 bases from J, with 12 bases between.

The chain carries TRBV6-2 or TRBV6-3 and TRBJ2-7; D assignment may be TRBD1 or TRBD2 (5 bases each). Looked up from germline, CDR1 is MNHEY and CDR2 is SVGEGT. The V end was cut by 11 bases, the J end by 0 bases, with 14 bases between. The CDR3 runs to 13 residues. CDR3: CAGRGTVSYEQYF. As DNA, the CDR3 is TGTGCCGGAAGAGGGACGGTCTCCTACGAGCAGTACTTC.

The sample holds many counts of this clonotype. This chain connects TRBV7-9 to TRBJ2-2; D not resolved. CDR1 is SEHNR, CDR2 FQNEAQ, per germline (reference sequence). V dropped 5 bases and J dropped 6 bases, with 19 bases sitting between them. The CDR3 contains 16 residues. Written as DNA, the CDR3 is TGTGCCAGCAGCCTCACTCCGGGCGACGGGCCCGGGGAGCTGTTTTTT. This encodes CASSLTPGDGPGELFF.

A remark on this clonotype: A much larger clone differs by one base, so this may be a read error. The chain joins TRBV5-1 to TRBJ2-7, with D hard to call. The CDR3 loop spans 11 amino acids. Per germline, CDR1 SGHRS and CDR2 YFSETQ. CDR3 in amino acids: CARSSFAEQYF. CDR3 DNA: TGCGCCCGCAGCTCCTTTGCCGAGCAGTACTTC.

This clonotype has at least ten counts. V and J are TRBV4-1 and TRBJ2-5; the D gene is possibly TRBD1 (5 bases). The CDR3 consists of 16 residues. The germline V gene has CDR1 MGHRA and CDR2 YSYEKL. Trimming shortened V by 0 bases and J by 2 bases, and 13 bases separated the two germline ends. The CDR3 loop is CASSQEGRLPQETQYF. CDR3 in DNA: TGCGCCAGCAGCCAAGAGGGGCGACTGCCTCAAGAGACCCAGTACTTC.

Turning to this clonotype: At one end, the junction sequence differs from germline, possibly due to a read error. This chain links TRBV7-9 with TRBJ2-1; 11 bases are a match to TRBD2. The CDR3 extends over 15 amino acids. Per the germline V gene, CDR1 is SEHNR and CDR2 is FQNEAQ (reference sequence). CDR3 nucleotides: TGTGCCATCACAGGACTAGCGGGCCCGTACAATGAGCAGTGCTTC. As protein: CAITGLAGPYNEQCF. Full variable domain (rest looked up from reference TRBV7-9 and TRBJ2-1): DTGVSQNPRHKITKRGQNVTFRCDPISEHNRLYWYRQTLGQGPEFLTYFQNEAQLEKSRLLSDRFSAERPKGSFSTLEIQRTEQGDSAMYLCAITGLAGPYNEQCFGPGTRLTVL.

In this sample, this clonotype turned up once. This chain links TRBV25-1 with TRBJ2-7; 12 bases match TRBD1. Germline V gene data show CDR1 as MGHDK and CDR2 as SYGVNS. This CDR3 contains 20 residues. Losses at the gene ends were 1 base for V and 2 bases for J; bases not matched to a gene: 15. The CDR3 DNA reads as TGTGCCAGCAGTGAATCCCACACCTGGGGACAGGGGGCTCGTCCCTACGAGCAGTACTTC. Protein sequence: CASSESHTWGQGARPYEQYF.

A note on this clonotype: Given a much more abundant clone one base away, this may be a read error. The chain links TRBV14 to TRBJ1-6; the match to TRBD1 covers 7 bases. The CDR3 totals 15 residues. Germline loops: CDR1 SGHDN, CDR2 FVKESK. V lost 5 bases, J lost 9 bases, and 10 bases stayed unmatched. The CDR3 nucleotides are TGTGCCAGCAGCTCCATCCCAGGGGGGTGTTCACCCCTCCACTTT. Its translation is CASSSIPGGCSPLHF. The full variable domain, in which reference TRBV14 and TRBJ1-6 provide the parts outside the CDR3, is EAGVTQFPSHSVIEKGQTVTLRCDPISGHDNLYWYRRVMGKEIKFLLHFVKESKQDESGMPNNRFLAERTGGTYSTLKVQPAELEDSGVYFCASSSIPGGCSPLHFGNGTRLTVT.

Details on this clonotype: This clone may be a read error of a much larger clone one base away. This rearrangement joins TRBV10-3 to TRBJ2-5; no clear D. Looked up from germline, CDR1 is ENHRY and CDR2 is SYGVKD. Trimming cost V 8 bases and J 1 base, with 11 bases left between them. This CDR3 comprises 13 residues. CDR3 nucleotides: TGTGCCATCGGTGTAGTCAGCCAAGAGACCCAGTACTTC. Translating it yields CAIGVVSQETQYF.

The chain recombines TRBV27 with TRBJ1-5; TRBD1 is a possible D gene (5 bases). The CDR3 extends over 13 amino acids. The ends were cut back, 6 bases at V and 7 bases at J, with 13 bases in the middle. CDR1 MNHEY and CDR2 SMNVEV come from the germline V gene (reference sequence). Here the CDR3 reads CASRETVVQPQHF. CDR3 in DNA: TGTGCCAGCAGAGAGACAGTGGTCCAGCCCCAGCATTTT.

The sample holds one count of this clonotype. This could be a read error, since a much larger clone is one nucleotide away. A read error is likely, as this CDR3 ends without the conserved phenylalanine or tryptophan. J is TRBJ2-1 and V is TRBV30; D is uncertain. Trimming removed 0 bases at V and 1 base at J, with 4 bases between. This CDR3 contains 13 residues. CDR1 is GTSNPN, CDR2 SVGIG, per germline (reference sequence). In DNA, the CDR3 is TGTGCCTGGAGTGTACTATCCTACAATGAGCAGTTCTCC. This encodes CAWSVLSYNEQFS.